This entry lists 14 T cell receptor beta chains sequenced from one sample in a study of OX40 agonist ivuxolimab in advanced cancers. Generated by immunoSEQ multiplex PCR, the TCRdb table keeps only in-frame clones and is missing some. The table has more than 50,000 clones, roughly nine tenths seen once. The source material was CD4+ or CD8+ T cells sorted from blood, sampled in a trial of the OX40 agonist ivuxolimab. The receptor source for this set is an adult with an advanced solid tumor such as melanoma, head and neck, liver or kidney cancer.

Written as DNA, the CDR3 is TGTGCCAGCAGCTGGACCGGCACCTACGAGCAGTACTTC. Translating it yields CASSWTGTYEQYF. The gene calls are TRBV5-5 and TRBJ2-7; D gene uncertain. Per the germline V gene, CDR1 is SGHKS and CDR2 is YYEKEE (reference sequence). The CDR3 is 13 amino acids. Deletions cut 3 bases from V and 2 bases from J, with 9 bases between.

This chain's CDR3 is CASSNHPGLSSGNTIYF. CDR3 in DNA: TGTGCCAGCAGCAATCACCCTGGACTGAGCTCTGGAAACACCATATATTTT. The chain links TRBV11-1 to TRBJ1-3; unclear D gene. Trimming took 5 bases from V and 0 from J, leaving 17 bases between them. Germline V gives CDR1 SGHAT, CDR2 FQDESV (reference sequence). CDR3 size: 17 residues. The variable domain in full, with the rest retrieved from reference TRBV11-1 and TRBJ1-3, is EAEVAQSPRYKITEKSQAVAFWCDPISGHATLYWYRQILGQGPELLVQFQDESVVDDSQLPKDRFSAERLKGVDSTLKIQPAELGDSAMYLCASSNHPGLSSGNTIYFGEGSWLTVV.

This chain connects TRBV19 to TRBJ2-7; D is unclear. This CDR3 has 13 amino acids. The V gene lost 5 bases and the J gene lost 0 bases, with 8 bases spanning the gap. Germline CDR1 LNHDA, CDR2 SQIVND (reference sequence). The CDR3 region has the DNA TGTGCCAGTAGTGTTAGCTCCTCCTACGAGCAGTACTTC. It translates to CASSVSSSYEQYF. Combining the CDR3 with reference TRBV19 and TRBJ2-7 gives the whole variable domain DGGITQSPKYLFRKEGQNVTLSCEQNLNHDAMYWYRQDPGQGLRLIYYSQIVNDFQKGDIAEGYSVSREKKESFPLTVTSAQKNPTAFYLCASSVSSSYEQYFGPGTRLTVT.

The chain uses TRBV27 and TRBJ2-1; 9 bases map to TRBD1. The CDR3 extends over 14 amino acids. V lost 5 bases, J lost 3 bases, and 2 bases stayed unmatched. Germline V gives CDR1 MNHEY, CDR2 SMNVEV (reference sequence). The CDR3 loop is CASSDRGFYNEQFF. CDR3 nucleotides: TGTGCCAGCAGTGACAGGGGGTTCTACAATGAGCAGTTCTTC.

This chain connects TRBV6-5 to TRBJ2-1; D is possibly TRBD2 (5 bases). Germline CDR1 reads MNHEY; CDR2 reads SVGAGI. The CDR3 is 13 residues long. V was shortened by 7 bases and J by 5 bases, with 12 bases between the two germline ends. DNA of the CDR3: TGTGCCAGCAAGTCGATCGGGGACAATGAGCAGTTCTTC. It encodes CASKSIGDNEQFF.

The V gene is TRBV2, the J gene TRBJ2-7, with D perhaps matching TRBD1 (5 bases). With 3 bases removed from V and 4 bases from J, the gap between germline ends came to 10 bases. The germline gives CDR1 SNHLY, CDR2 FYNNEI. The CDR3 has 13 amino acids. CDR3 loop: CASSDRAGYEQYF. The DNA of the CDR3 is TGTGCCAGCAGTGACAGGGCAGGGTACGAGCAGTACTTC.

The genes are TRBV29-1 and TRBJ2-1, with TRBD2 matching over 7 bases. Per the germline V gene, CDR1 is SQVTM and CDR2 is ANQGSEA. The CDR3 has 14 residues. J lost 0 bases, V lost 6 bases, and 5 bases had no gene match. CDR3 sequence (DNA): TGCAGCGTGATCGGCGGGGGCTCCTACAATGAGCAGTTCTTC. This sequence encodes CSVIGGGSYNEQFF.

The chain has TRBV11-2 and TRBJ2-7, with D tentatively TRBD1 or TRBD2 (6 bases each). Trimming shortened V by 1 base and J by 10 bases, and 17 bases separated the two germline ends. Germline V gene data show CDR1 as SGHAT and CDR2 as FQNNGV. The CDR3 is 14 residues long. The DNA for the CDR3 is TGTGCCAGCAGCTTAGTAGGAGGGGGAGGAGAACAGTACTTC. Translating it yields CASSLVGGGGEQYF.

In the case of this clone: Germline and junction disagree at one end, which may indicate a read error. This chain connects TRBV27 to TRBJ1-1; D ambiguous. Per the germline V gene, CDR1 is MNHEY and CDR2 is SMNVEV (reference sequence). The CDR3 is made up of 14 amino acids. This CDR3 is CASGFGSLNTEAFF. The CDR3 region has the DNA TGTGCCAGCGGTTTCGGTTCCTTGAACACTGAAGCTTTCTTT.

The chain is built from TRBV21-1 and TRBJ2-3; TRBD2 is the table's D call, not checked against the DNA. TRBV21-1 constitutes a pseudogene. This CDR3 is 11 amino acids long. The DNA of the CDR3 is TGTGCCAGCACCTCTCCAGATACGCAGTATTTT. This encodes CASTSPDTQYF.

V is TRBV5-1 and J is TRBJ1-3; 8 bases agree with TRBD1. Germline V CDR1 and CDR2: SGHRS, YFSETQ. The ends lost 4 bases at V and 8 bases at J; junction bases unmatched: 5. The CDR3 has 13 residues. The CDR3 loop is CASSPGQADTIYF. Here the CDR3 DNA reads TGCGCCAGCAGCCCGGGACAGGCGGACACCATATATTTT.

V gene TRBV6-1 combines with J gene TRBJ2-7; unclear D gene. Germline lookup yields CDR1 MNHNS and CDR2 SASEGT. Deletions cut 7 bases from V and 2 bases from J, with 12 bases between. The CDR3 extends over 13 amino acids. In DNA, the CDR3 is TGTGCCAGCATGTACCCGATGGCCTACGAGCAGTACTTC. This translates into CASMYPMAYEQYF.

The chain has TRBV11-2 and TRBJ2-1; 10 bases fit TRBD2. Germline lookup yields CDR1 SGHAT and CDR2 FQNNGV. This CDR3 has 16 amino acids. With V trimmed by 4 bases and J by 5 bases, 8 bases remained unmatched. The CDR3 region is CASSSLAGYYHNEQFF. CDR3 nucleotide sequence: TGTGCCAGCAGCTCACTAGCGGGGTACTACCACAATGAGCAGTTCTTC.

The rearrangement links TRBV13 to TRBJ2-1; D unclear. Germline loops: CDR1 PRHDT, CDR2 FYEKMQ (reference sequence). Trimming left V 5 bases short and J 7 bases short, with 21 bases between. The CDR3 totals 16 residues. For the CDR3, the DNA is TGTGCCAGCAGCGAGGCTTCGTCCCAGATGTGGAATGAGCAGTTCTTC. Its protein product is CASSEASSQMWNEQFF.